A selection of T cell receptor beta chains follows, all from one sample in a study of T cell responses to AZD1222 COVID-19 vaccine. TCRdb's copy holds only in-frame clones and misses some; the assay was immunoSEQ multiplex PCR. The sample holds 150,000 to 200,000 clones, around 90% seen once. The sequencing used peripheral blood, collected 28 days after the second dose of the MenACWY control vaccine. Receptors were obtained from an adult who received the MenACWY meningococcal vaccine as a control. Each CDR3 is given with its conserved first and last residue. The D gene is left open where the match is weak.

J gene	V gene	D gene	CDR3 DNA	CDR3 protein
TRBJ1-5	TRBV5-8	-	TGTGCCAGCAGCTTGGTAGGTAATCAGCCCCAGCATTTT	CASSLVGNQPQHF
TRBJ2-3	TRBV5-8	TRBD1	TGTGCCAGCAGCCCCCGACAGGGGGCAAATACGCAGTATTTT	CASSPRQGANTQYF
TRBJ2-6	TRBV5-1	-	TGCGCCAGCAGCGCCACAGGCGTCTCTGGGGCCAACGTCCTGACTTTC	CASSATGVSGANVLTF
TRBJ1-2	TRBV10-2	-	TGCGCCAGCAGTCACTCGCAGGGATACTATGGCTACACCTTC	CASSHSQGYYGYTF
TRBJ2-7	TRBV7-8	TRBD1	TGTGCCAGCAGCTCAAGGACAGGGCACGAGCAGTACTTC	CASSSRTGHEQYF
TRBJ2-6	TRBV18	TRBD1	TGTGCCAGCTCAGAAAGGACAGGGAGGTCTGGGGCCAACGTCCTGACTTTC	CASSERTGRSGANVLTF
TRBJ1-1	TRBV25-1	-	TGTGCCACCTTGAGGAACACTGAAGCTTTCTTT	CATLRNTEAFF
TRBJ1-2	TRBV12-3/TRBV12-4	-	TGTGCCAGCAGTTTATGGGGCTACTATGGCTACACCTTC	CASSLWGYYGYTF
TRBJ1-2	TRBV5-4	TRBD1	TGTGCCAGCAGTCCCGGGACAGGGCTGGTTGGCTACACCTTC	CASSPGTGLVGYTF
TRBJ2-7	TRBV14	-	TGTGCCAGCAGCCAAGAATTGGGTCTAGGGGAGCAGTACTTC	CASSQELGLGEQYF
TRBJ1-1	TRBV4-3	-	TGCGCCAGCAGCCAAGATAGAGCCCAGAACACTGAAGCTTTCTTT	CASSQDRAQNTEAFF
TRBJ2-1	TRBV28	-	TGTGCCAGCAGTTTCCTCGTCTACTCGGCGCAGTTCTTC	CASSFLVYSAQFF
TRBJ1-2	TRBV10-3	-	TGTGCCATCAGTGCCTCCCGGACAGCCAGCTATGGCTACACCTTC	CAISASRTASYGYTF
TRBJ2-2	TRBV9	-	TGTGCCAGCAGCGTAGCCCCGGGGTACACCGGGGAGCTGTTTTTT	CASSVAPGYTGELFF
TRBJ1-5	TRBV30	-	TGTGCCTGTCAATTCAGCGGGGGCGATCAGCCCCAGCATTTT	CACQFSGGDQPQHF
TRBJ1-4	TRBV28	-	TGTGCCAGCAGTTTAGGAGGGGCAACTAATGAAAAACTGTTTTTT	CASSLGGATNEKLFF
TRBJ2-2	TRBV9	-	TGTGCCAGCAGCTTAGGACGCGGGGAGCTGTTTTTT	CASSLGRGELFF
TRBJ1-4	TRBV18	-	TGTGCCAGCTCACCACCATCACAGGGAAATGAAAAACTGTTTTTT	CASSPPSQGNEKLFF